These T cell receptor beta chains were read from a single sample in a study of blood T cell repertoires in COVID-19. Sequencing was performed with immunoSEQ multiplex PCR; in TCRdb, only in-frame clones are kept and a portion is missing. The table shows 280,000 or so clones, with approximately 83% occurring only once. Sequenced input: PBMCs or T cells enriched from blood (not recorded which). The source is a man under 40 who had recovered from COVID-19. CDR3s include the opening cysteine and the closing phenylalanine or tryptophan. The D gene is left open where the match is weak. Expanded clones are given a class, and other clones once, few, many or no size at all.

CDR3nt: TGTGCCAGCAGCTTTTACAGGGGGAAGACTGAAGCTTTCTTT; CDR3aa: CASSFYRGKTEAFF; v_gene: TRBV5-4; d_gene: TRBD1; j_gene: TRBJ1-1; len: 14; abundance: NA
CDR3nt: TGTGCCAGCCAACTACAGGGAACTCTCGGTGAAAAACTGTTTTTT; CDR3aa: CASQLQGTLGEKLFF; v_gene: TRBV5-5; d_gene: NA; j_gene: TRBJ1-4; len: 15; abundance: NA
CDR3nt: TGCAGCGTGGTTGTTCAGGGGACTCAGCCCCAGCATTTT; CDR3aa: CSVVVQGTQPQHF; v_gene: TRBV29-1; d_gene: NA; j_gene: TRBJ1-5; len: 13; abundance: NA
CDR3nt: TGTGCCAGCAGCGTAAGCCCGCCTCGCGGGGGAGTGGATGAGCAGTTCTTC; CDR3aa: CASSVSPPRGGVDEQFF; v_gene: TRBV9; d_gene: TRBD2; j_gene: TRBJ2-1; len: 17; abundance: NA
CDR3nt: TGCGCCAGCCAGGGCGGGGGGGCTTACAATGAGCAGTTCTTC; CDR3aa: CASQGGGAYNEQFF; v_gene: TRBV5-1; d_gene: TRBD2; j_gene: TRBJ2-1; len: 14; abundance: NA
CDR3nt: TGCGCCAGCAGATCTTCTGGGGGCTGGGAGACCCAGTACTTC; CDR3aa: CASRSSGGWETQYF; v_gene: TRBV5-1; d_gene: NA; j_gene: TRBJ2-5; len: 14; abundance: NA
CDR3nt: TGCAGCGTTGAAAGGAATACAGGGGGCAATGAGCAGTTCTTC; CDR3aa: CSVERNTGGNEQFF; v_gene: TRBV29-1; d_gene: TRBD1; j_gene: TRBJ2-1; len: 14; abundance: once
CDR3nt: TGCGCCAGCAGCCCCGGGGGACAGGGAAAGTCACCCCTCCACTTT; CDR3aa: CASSPGGQGKSPLHF; v_gene: TRBV5-1; d_gene: TRBD1; j_gene: TRBJ1-6; len: 15; abundance: once
CDR3nt: TGCAGTGCTAGTCAACGACGGGGGATTTATGGCTACACCTTC; CDR3aa: CSASQRRGIYGYTF; v_gene: TRBV20-1; d_gene: NA; j_gene: TRBJ1-2; len: 14; abundance: many
CDR3nt: TGTGCCAGCTCACCCCGGACAGGGCAATCTGGAAACACCATATATTTT; CDR3aa: CASSPRTGQSGNTIYF; v_gene: TRBV18; d_gene: TRBD1; j_gene: TRBJ1-3; len: 16; abundance: NA
CDR3nt: TGTGCCAGCAGCCAAACAGGGACCGGTGCACACGATGAGCAGTTCTTC; CDR3aa: CASSQTGTGAHDEQFF; v_gene: TRBV3-1/TRBV3-2; d_gene: NA; j_gene: TRBJ2-1; len: 16; abundance: NA
CDR3nt: TGCGCCAGCAGCCTCGGACAGGGGGCCGTTGGTTTATCGGACTATGGCTACACCTTC; CDR3aa: CASSLGQGAVGLSDYGYTF; v_gene: TRBV4-3; d_gene: TRBD1; j_gene: TRBJ1-2; len: 19; abundance: NA
CDR3nt: TGCAGCGTTGAACCCGGAGGTCACACTGAAGCTTTCTTT; CDR3aa: CSVEPGGHTEAFF; v_gene: TRBV29-1; d_gene: NA; j_gene: TRBJ1-1; len: 13; abundance: few
CDR3nt: TGTGCCAGCAGGGGGGGAGGCAGAGGCTACACCTTC; CDR3aa: CASRGGGRGYTF; v_gene: TRBV2; d_gene: NA; j_gene: TRBJ1-2; len: 12; abundance: NA
CDR3nt: TGTGCCAGCAGCATACAGGGACAGGGGGTTCAGCCCCAGCATTTT; CDR3aa: CASSIQGQGVQPQHF; v_gene: TRBV2; d_gene: TRBD1; j_gene: TRBJ1-5; len: 15; abundance: NA
CDR3nt: TGCAGTGCTAGAGTCGGGCAGCCCCAGCATTTT; CDR3aa: CSARVGQPQHF; v_gene: TRBV20-1; d_gene: NA; j_gene: TRBJ1-5; len: 11; abundance: few
CDR3nt: TGTGCCAGTAGTATTATGAGACTGAGGAACACTGAAGCTTTCTTT; CDR3aa: CASSIMRLRNTEAFF; v_gene: TRBV19; d_gene: NA; j_gene: TRBJ1-1; len: 15; abundance: NA
CDR3nt: TGTGCTAGGGGGAGTGGGAACTCATGTCATCCTCGTTCACCCCTCCACTTT; CDR3aa: CARGSGNSCHPRSPLHF; v_gene: TRBV12-5; d_gene: NA; j_gene: TRBJ1-6; len: 17; abundance: few
CDR3nt: TGTGCCAGCTCACCATCGGGACAGGGCACTGAAGCTTTCTTT; CDR3aa: CASSPSGQGTEAFF; v_gene: TRBV18; d_gene: TRBD1; j_gene: TRBJ1-1; len: 14; abundance: NA
CDR3nt: TGTGCCAGCAGGCCAAGTCCTCAGGGGGATTATGGCTACACCTTC; CDR3aa: CASRPSPQGDYGYTF; v_gene: TRBV9; d_gene: TRBD1; j_gene: TRBJ1-2; len: 15; abundance: NA
CDR3nt: TGTGCCAGCCGGCAGGGGGCGTGGAATGAGCAGTTCTTC; CDR3aa: CASRQGAWNEQFF; v_gene: TRBV11-2; d_gene: TRBD1; j_gene: TRBJ2-1; len: 13; abundance: NA
CDR3nt: TGTGCCAGTAACCGGGACAGGGGGGCCGACACTGAAGCTTTCTTT; CDR3aa: CASNRDRGADTEAFF; v_gene: TRBV19; d_gene: TRBD1; j_gene: TRBJ1-1; len: 15; abundance: NA
CDR3nt: TGTGCCAGCAGCCGGATAGGAGGGACAGGTGATAATTCACCCCTCCACTTT; CDR3aa: CASSRIGGTGDNSPLHF; v_gene: TRBV5-4; d_gene: TRBD1; j_gene: TRBJ1-6; len: 17; abundance: NA
CDR3nt: TGTGCCAGCAGCTCCTTCACGTCCCGGGACAGGTTCGGCGGCTACACCTTC; CDR3aa: CASSSFTSRDRFGGYTF; v_gene: TRBV5-4; d_gene: TRBD1; j_gene: TRBJ1-2; len: 17; abundance: NA
CDR3nt: TGTGCCAGCAGCCTGACAAATCATAAGACGCAGTATTTT; CDR3aa: CASSLTNHKTQYF; v_gene: TRBV7-2; d_gene: NA; j_gene: TRBJ2-3; len: 13; abundance: few
CDR3nt: TGTGCCAGCAGCTCCCGGGCGGGGGGACTCATGACCGGGGAGCTGTTTTTT; CDR3aa: CASSSRAGGLMTGELFF; v_gene: TRBV11-2; d_gene: TRBD2; j_gene: TRBJ2-2; len: 17; abundance: NA
CDR3nt: TGTGCCACCAGCAGAGAACGAGACATGATGTTTTTT; CDR3aa: CATSRERDMMFF; v_gene: TRBV15; d_gene: NA; j_gene: TRBJ1-4; len: 12; abundance: once
CDR3nt: TGTGCCAGCAGCATCGTGGACAGATTTTACGAGCAGTACTTC; CDR3aa: CASSIVDRFYEQYF; v_gene: TRBV11-2; d_gene: NA; j_gene: TRBJ2-7; len: 14; abundance: NA
CDR3nt: TGTGCCAGCAGTTTCTCTAACACTGAAGCTTTCTTT; CDR3aa: CASSFSNTEAFF; v_gene: TRBV12-3/TRBV12-4; d_gene: NA; j_gene: TRBJ1-1; len: 12; abundance: NA
CDR3nt: TGCAGCACGATGACAGGGGGCACTGAAGCTTTCTTT; CDR3aa: CSTMTGGTEAFF; v_gene: TRBV29-1; d_gene: TRBD1; j_gene: TRBJ1-1; len: 12; abundance: NA
CDR3nt: TGCGCCAGCAGCCAATTAGCGGGTCAGCCCCAGCATTTT; CDR3aa: CASSQLAGQPQHF; v_gene: TRBV4-3; d_gene: NA; j_gene: TRBJ1-5; len: 13; abundance: NA
CDR3nt: TGTGCCTGGACCACAGGGGGAATTAATGAAAAACTGTTTTTT; CDR3aa: CAWTTGGINEKLFF; v_gene: TRBV30; d_gene: TRBD1; j_gene: TRBJ1-4; len: 14; abundance: NA
CDR3nt: TGTGCCAGCAGCCCGTACCTTGGACAGGGGGCGGGCACTGAAGCTTTCTTT; CDR3aa: CASSPYLGQGAGTEAFF; v_gene: TRBV3-1/TRBV3-2; d_gene: TRBD1; j_gene: TRBJ1-1; len: 17; abundance: NA
CDR3nt: TGTGCCAGCAGCCTTAATAGGGGAAGTAATGAAAAACTGTTTTTT; CDR3aa: CASSLNRGSNEKLFF; v_gene: TRBV3-1/TRBV3-2; d_gene: NA; j_gene: TRBJ1-4; len: 15; abundance: NA
CDR3nt: TGTGCCAGCAGCCAAGAAAAGGGACAGAGCTCTGGAAACACCATATATTTT; CDR3aa: CASSQEKGQSSGNTIYF; v_gene: TRBV3-1/TRBV3-2; d_gene: TRBD1; j_gene: TRBJ1-3; len: 17; abundance: NA
CDR3nt: TGTGCCACCAGCCATACAGGGGCTGGGGCCAACGTCCTGACTTTC; CDR3aa: CATSHTGAGANVLTF; v_gene: TRBV24-1; d_gene: TRBD1; j_gene: TRBJ2-6; len: 15; abundance: NA
CDR3nt: TGCGCCAGCAGCTTGGAGCCTTCGGGAAGTCAGCCCCAGCATTTT; CDR3aa: CASSLEPSGSQPQHF; v_gene: TRBV5-1; d_gene: NA; j_gene: TRBJ1-5; len: 15; abundance: NA
CDR3nt: TGTGCCAGCTCGACCGCCGGGACAGAGGCGGAAAAACTGTTTTTT; CDR3aa: CASSTAGTEAEKLFF; v_gene: TRBV18; d_gene: TRBD1; j_gene: TRBJ1-4; len: 15; abundance: NA
CDR3nt: TGCAGCGTTGAAGATCCCGTGTACAGGGGCTATGGCTACACCTTC; CDR3aa: CSVEDPVYRGYGYTF; v_gene: TRBV29-1; d_gene: TRBD1; j_gene: TRBJ1-2; len: 15; abundance: NA
CDR3nt: TGTGCCAGCAGCTTGGCCCCAGGGGGTAAGGGCTATGGCTACACCTTC; CDR3aa: CASSLAPGGKGYGYTF; v_gene: TRBV5-5; d_gene: TRBD1; j_gene: TRBJ1-2; len: 16; abundance: NA
CDR3nt: TGTGCCAGCAGCTTGACAGGGTCTGGAAACACCATATATTTT; CDR3aa: CASSLTGSGNTIYF; v_gene: TRBV7-3; d_gene: TRBD1; j_gene: TRBJ1-3; len: 14; abundance: NA
CDR3nt: TGTGCCAGCAGCTTAGCGGACAGGCCTAGCGAGACCTACGAGCAGTACTTC; CDR3aa: CASSLADRPSETYEQYF; v_gene: TRBV7-9; d_gene: NA; j_gene: TRBJ2-7; len: 17; abundance: NA
CDR3nt: TGTGCCAGCAGCTTAGACGGGGGGTTTGAAAAACTGTTTTTT; CDR3aa: CASSLDGGFEKLFF; v_gene: TRBV7-2; d_gene: NA; j_gene: TRBJ1-4; len: 14; abundance: NA
CDR3nt: TGCGCCAGCAGCCTTTACAATGAGCAGTTCTTC; CDR3aa: CASSLYNEQFF; v_gene: TRBV5-1; d_gene: NA; j_gene: TRBJ2-1; len: 11; abundance: NA
CDR3nt: TGTGCCAGTAGTAAGGCAGGGACGAACACCGGGGAGCTGTTTTTT; CDR3aa: CASSKAGTNTGELFF; v_gene: TRBV19; d_gene: NA; j_gene: TRBJ2-2; len: 15; abundance: NA
CDR3nt: TGCAGCTACGTTATCCGGCCCGGGAAGTTCTTC; CDR3aa: CSYVIRPGKFF; v_gene: TRBV29-1; d_gene: NA; j_gene: TRBJ2-1; len: 11; abundance: NA
CDR3nt: TGTGCCAGCTCCTCTCGGGGGGGCCTGAGGTCCACGCAGTATTTT; CDR3aa: CASSSRGGLRSTQYF; v_gene: TRBV27; d_gene: TRBD2; j_gene: TRBJ2-3; len: 15; abundance: few
CDR3nt: TGTGCCAGTAGTAGCCTTCGGGGGGGGAGCTATGGCTACACCTTC; CDR3aa: CASSSLRGGSYGYTF; v_gene: TRBV19; d_gene: NA; j_gene: TRBJ1-2; len: 15; abundance: NA
CDR3nt: TGTGCCAGCAGCTTACTAGCGGGGGAGTATGAGCAGTTCTTC; CDR3aa: CASSLLAGEYEQFF; v_gene: TRBV7-3; d_gene: TRBD2; j_gene: TRBJ2-1; len: 14; abundance: once
CDR3nt: TGTGCCAGCAGCGTAGGACAGGGTGGAGGTTCGGCCCAGTACTTC; CDR3aa: CASSVGQGGGSAQYF; v_gene: TRBV9; d_gene: TRBD1; j_gene: TRBJ2-5; len: 15; abundance: NA
CDR3nt: TGTGCCAGCAGCCCATACGGGGGGGCGCGTATAGCTTTCTTT; CDR3aa: CASSPYGGARIAFF; v_gene: TRBV7-9; d_gene: NA; j_gene: TRBJ1-1; len: 14; abundance: NA
CDR3nt: TGTGCCAGTAGCCCTAAAGGGGTTGGAAGGCCAAGGGAGGTGACTGGGGCCAACGTCCTGACTTTC; CDR3aa: CASSPKGVGRPREVTGANVLTF; v_gene: TRBV19; d_gene: NA; j_gene: TRBJ2-6; len: 22; abundance: NA
CDR3nt: TGTGCCTGGAGGGGCCGAGAGACCCAGTACTTC; CDR3aa: CAWRGRETQYF; v_gene: TRBV30; d_gene: NA; j_gene: TRBJ2-5; len: 11; abundance: NA